A single sample is the source of the 24 T cell receptor beta chains below, sequenced in a study of CD8 T cells in ankylosing spondylitis. TCRdb independently ran MiXCR on the 5' RACE reads; one entry per CDR3 protein. The table records about 120,000 distinct CDR3 sequences, about an eighth of them present only once. Sequencing used blood, either unsorted or a sorted T cell fraction (not recorded which). Receptors were obtained from a female donor with ankylosing spondylitis or in good health (not recorded which).

This chain's CDR3 is CSVDYLAGGDTDTQYF. CDR3 DNA: TGCAGCGTTGACTATCTAGCGGGAGGGGACACAGATACGCAGTATTTT. The chain has TRBV29-1 and TRBJ2-3; TRBD2 aligns across 12 bases. V lost 3 bases, J lost 2 bases, and 6 bases stayed unmatched. CDR1 SQVTM and CDR2 ANQGSEA come from the germline V gene. The CDR3 length is 16 residues.

This rearrangement joins TRBV29-1 to TRBJ2-2, with no clear D. CDR1 is SQVTM and CDR2 is ANQGSEA in the germline V gene. V lost 5 bases and J lost 8, with 15 bases in between. The CDR3 is 13 residues long. Written as DNA, the CDR3 is TGCAGCGTTTTGGACCCTTTCACAGGGGAGCTGTTTTTT. It translates to CSVLDPFTGELFF.

The genes are TRBV10-3 and TRBJ2-3; 7 nucleotides match TRBD2. This CDR3 has 15 residues. The J segment lost 4 bases and the V segment lost 5 bases, leaving 9 bases of the junction unmatched. Germline V lookup: CDR1 ENHRY, CDR2 SYGVKD. The CDR3 protein is CAISHQRGFADTQYF. DNA of the CDR3: TGTGCCATCAGTCACCAGCGGGGTTTCGCAGATACGCAGTATTTT.

To note about this clonotype: A much larger clone lies a single base off, so this may be a read error. CDR3 in DNA: TGTGCCTGGAGTCCGAAAGCCAGGGGGAACACTGAAGCTTTCTTT. Translation gives CAWSPKARGNTEAFF. The chain carries TRBV30 and TRBJ1-1; tentative D call: TRBD1 (6 bases). The germline gives CDR1 GTSNPN, CDR2 SVGIG (reference sequence). The germline V and J ends were trimmed by 2 bases and 1 base, with 14 bases remaining between them. CDR3 length: 15 residues.

This clonotype has more than one count but fewer than ten. The rearrangement links TRBV29-1 to TRBJ1-3; 7 bases are shared with TRBD1. The CDR3 has 11 residues. J gave up 15 bases and V 6 bases, and 11 bases lay outside the gene matches. The V gene's germline CDR1 is SQVTM and CDR2 ANQGSEA. The CDR3 bases are TGCAGCGTCGGAACGGACAGGCCCGGATATTTT. As protein: CSVGTDRPGYF.

A note on this clonotype: A read error may explain this, as a much larger clone is one base away. The chain couples TRBV29-1 to TRBJ2-1; D may correspond to TRBD1 or TRBD2 (5 bases each). The germline V gene has CDR1 SQVTM and CDR2 ANQGSEA. The CDR3 contains 14 residues. V was pared by 8 bases and J by 11 bases, with 25 bases between. Here the CDR3 DNA reads TGCAGCCTTGCCCCCGGGACCGCCTTAAGTCAGCAGTTCTTC. Its translation is CSLAPGTALSQQFF.

This clonotype showed up just a few times. CDR3 bases: TGTGCCAGCAGTGAACGGCTCTTTAATGAAAAACTGTTTTTT. Translation: CASSERLFNEKLFF. This chain joins TRBV6-1 and TRBJ1-4, with unresolved D. CDR3 length: 14 residues. Looked up from germline, CDR1 is MNHNS and CDR2 is SASEGT. Trimming cost V 2 bases and J 4 bases, with 8 bases left between them.

This clonotype was seen repeatedly, ten times or more. The chain uses TRBV9 and TRBJ2-1; tentatively, D is TRBD2 (5 bases). Germline CDR1 and CDR2: SGDLS and YYNGEE. The CDR3 loop spans 15 amino acids. V lost 0 bases, J lost 7 bases, and 14 bases lay in between. The CDR3 reads CASSVDDYRGNEQFF. CDR3 bases: TGTGCCAGCAGCGTAGATGATTATCGGGGAAATGAGCAGTTCTTC.

This clonotype showed up just a few times. This chain uses TRBV2 with TRBJ2-3; 7 bases fit TRBD1. The CDR3 is made up of 15 amino acids. V lost 7 bases, J lost 4 bases, and 11 bases stayed unmatched. Per the germline V gene, CDR1 is SNHLY and CDR2 is FYNNEI. For the CDR3, the DNA is TGTGCCAGCATTCGACAGGGTTCAGGCTCAGATACGCAGTATTTT. Its translation: CASIRQGSGSDTQYF.

The chain has TRBV5-3 and TRBJ2-2, with TRBD2 matching over 7 bases. TRBV5-3 is sorted into the ORF group, with uncertain function. V gave up 9 bases and J gave up 5 bases; unmatched junction bases: 19. This CDR3 is 17 amino acids long. DNA of the CDR3: TGTGCCACCTCCCCATTGGGGGGGAGTGGAGGGACCGGGGAGCTGTTTTTT. It encodes CATSPLGGSGGTGELFF.

This sequence joins TRBV3-1 and TRBJ1-1; 7 bases fit TRBD1. This CDR3 has 15 amino acids. Looked up from germline, CDR1 is LGHDT and CDR2 is YNNKEL (reference sequence). The V gene end was trimmed by 6 bases and the J gene end by 5 bases; junction bases not matched to a gene: 12. This CDR3 is CASRSGDSRTTEAFF. The CDR3 DNA follows: TGTGCCAGCAGGTCCGGGGACAGCCGAACGACTGAAGCTTTCTTT.

In this sample, this clonotype turned up many times. The rearrangement uses TRBV12-3 or TRBV12-4 and TRBJ1-3; a weak D match, TRBD1 (6 bases). The V and J ends lost 3 bases and 0 bases respectively, with 12 bases between them. The CDR3 length is 16 residues. The CDR3 coding sequence is TGTGCCAGCAGTTTCCCAGGACAGTACTCTGGAAACACCATATATTTT. Protein product: CASSFPGQYSGNTIYF.

V and J are TRBV12-3 or TRBV12-4 and TRBJ2-7, with 7 bases lining up with TRBD1. The CDR3 has 13 residues. The V and J ends lost 6 bases and 4 bases, in that order; junction bases with no gene match: 6. CDR3 loop: CASRLGQTYEQYF. Here the CDR3 DNA reads TGTGCCAGCAGGTTGGGACAGACGTACGAGCAGTACTTC.

This clonotype has a handful of counts. At one end, the junction sequence differs from germline, possibly due to a read error. The chain carries TRBV7-7 and TRBJ2-1, with TRBD2 matching 7 bases. This CDR3 contains 17 residues. The germline V gene has CDR1 SSHAT and CDR2 FNYEAQ (reference sequence). The CDR3 DNA follows: TGTGCTAGCAGCTTAGATCTGGTGCGGGGGAGAAACAATGAGCAGTTCTTC. The encoded protein is CASSLDLVRGRNNEQFF.

The chain uses TRBV27 and TRBJ1-4; no clear D gene. V was pared by 6 bases and J by 0 bases, with 2 bases between. Germline V lookup: CDR1 MNHEY, CDR2 SMNVEV (reference sequence). This CDR3 has 12 residues. The CDR3 nucleotides are TGTGCCAGCAGGACAACTAATGAAAAACTGTTTTTT. Its translation is CASRTTNEKLFF.

This clonotype was seen many times. The CDR3 loop reads CSAEQGALKYF. The CDR3 DNA reads as TGCAGTGCGGAACAGGGGGCCTTGAAATACTTC. V and J are TRBV20-1 and TRBJ2-7; 9 positions match TRBD1. CDR3 length: 11 amino acids. Trimming took 6 bases from V and 13 from J; bases not matched to a gene: 10. The V gene's germline CDR1 is DFQATT and CDR2 SNEGSKA (reference sequence).

The chain recombines TRBV29-1 with TRBJ2-1; TRBD2 matches at 7 bases. CDR1 SQVTM and CDR2 ANQGSEA come from the germline V gene. The V gene end was trimmed by 4 bases and the J gene end by 2 bases; junction bases not matched to a gene: 5. The CDR3 spans 14 residues. Here the CDR3 DNA reads TGCAGCGTTGGTGGGAGGGCCCCCTACAATGAGCAGTTCTTC. It yields the protein CSVGGRAPYNEQFF.

This clonotype was observed at least ten times. CDR3 sequence: CASSPYSRGNWELFF. CDR3 nucleotide sequence: TGTGCCAGCAGTCCCTACTCGCGGGGTAATTGGGAGCTGTTTTTT. The chain joins TRBV12-3 or TRBV12-4 to TRBJ2-2; maybe TRBD2 (6 bases). V shed 5 bases and J shed 9 bases, with 19 bases lying between them. The CDR3 is made up of 15 amino acids.

The chain uses TRBV7-8 and TRBJ1-2; D call uncertain. The CDR3 sequence is 14 residues long. Germline loops: CDR1 SGHVS, CDR2 FQNEAQ. V lost 0 bases and J 4 bases, leaving 9 bases between the germline ends. The CDR3 here is CASSLAGFGYGYTF. Written as DNA, the CDR3 is TGTGCCAGCAGCTTAGCAGGTTTCGGCTATGGCTACACCTTC.

This clonotype showed up many times. The CDR3 loop reads CAISESKGAATNEKLFF. CDR3 sequence (DNA): TGTGCCATCAGTGAGTCGAAAGGGGCTGCAACTAATGAAAAACTGTTTTTT. The chain is built from TRBV10-3 and TRBJ1-4; D possibly corresponds to TRBD1 (5 bases). The V end was cut by 0 bases, the J end by 0 bases, with 11 bases between. This CDR3 has 17 residues. Germline CDR1 is ENHRY and CDR2 is SYGVKD.

The V call is TRBV3-1, the J call TRBJ2-2, with D hard to call. Trimming shortened V by 6 bases and J by 3 bases, and 8 bases separated the two germline ends. Germline V gene lookup returns CDR1 LGHDT and CDR2 YNNKEL (reference sequence). The CDR3 extends over 13 amino acids. The CDR3 loop reads CASSHWDTGELFF. CDR3 in DNA: TGTGCCAGCAGTCACTGGGACACCGGGGAGCTGTTTTTT. Combining the CDR3 with reference TRBV3-1 and TRBJ2-2 gives the whole variable domain DTAVSQTPKYLVTQMGNDKSIKCEQNLGHDTMYWYKQDSKKFLKIMFSYNNKELIINETVPNRFSPKSPDKAHLNLHINSLELGDSAVYFCASSHWDTGELFFGEGSRLTVL.

This clonotype was recorded at least ten times. The chain couples TRBV24-1 to TRBJ1-3; possible D gene TRBD1, 6 bases. This CDR3 contains 14 residues. With 11 bases removed from V and 0 bases from J, the gap between germline ends came to 13 bases. The germline V gene has CDR1 KGHDR and CDR2 SFDVKD. CDR3 DNA: TGTGCCAACCCCTTGACAGGCTCTGGAAACACCATATATTTT. Translation: CANPLTGSGNTIYF.

A remark on this clonotype: A junction end diverges from the germline sequence, so it may reflect a read error. The V call is TRBV3-1, the J call TRBJ2-7; D gene unclear. Germline loops: CDR1 LGHDT, CDR2 YNNKEL (reference sequence). The CDR3 loop spans 14 amino acids. This chain's CDR3 is CASNQIIRRYEQYF. The CDR3, as DNA: TGTGCCAGCAACCAAATTATCAGGCGCTACGAGCAGTACTTC.

The chain is built from TRBV4-2 and TRBJ2-7, with D possibly being TRBD2 (6 bases). Germline loops: CDR1 LGHNA, CDR2 YNFKEQ. CDR3 length equals 14 residues. V lost 4 bases and J lost 0, with 10 bases in between. The CDR3: CASSREANSYEQYF. CDR3 coding DNA: TGTGCCAGCAGCCGGGAGGCTAACTCCTACGAGCAGTACTTC.